This is a list of T cell receptor beta chains from one sample in a study of blood T cell repertoires in COVID-19. Clones were sequenced by immunoSEQ multiplex PCR, and TCRdb holds only the in-frame ones, with some missing. This table has 250,000 or so clones, 86% appearing once. The material sequenced was peripheral blood. The receptors derive from a woman aged 25 to 45 with active or convalescent COVID-19. Each CDR3 is given with its conserved first and last residue. D genes are given only for firm matches. For some rows the clone size is stated as once, few or many, or as a class when expanded; others skip it.

clone size	V gene	D gene	J gene	CDR3 protein	CDR3 DNA
.	TRBV6-2/TRBV6-3	.	TRBJ2-1	CASSYDLAGVYEQFF	TGTGCCAGCAGTTACGATCTGGCAGGGGTTTATGAGCAGTTCTTC
.	TRBV6-5	.	TRBJ2-5	CASSWGGAGGETQYF	TGTGCCAGCAGTTGGGGGGGGGCTGGAGGAGAGACCCAGTACTTC
once	TRBV19	TRBD1	TRBJ2-2	CASRPGQAHKGELFF	TGTGCCAGTAGACCGGGACAGGCGCACAAGGGGGAGCTGTTTTTT
few	TRBV7-9	.	TRBJ1-1	CASSSNSGKAFF	TGTGCCAGCAGCTCCAATTCAGGGAAGGCTTTCTTT
.	TRBV7-9	TRBD2	TRBJ2-1	CASSLTSGGDNEQFF	TGTGCCAGCAGCCTGACTAGCGGGGGGGACAATGAGCAGTTCTTC
.	TRBV6-5	.	TRBJ1-2	CASSPNRRGYGYTF	TGTGCCAGCAGCCCCAATCGGAGGGGTTATGGCTACACCTTC
.	TRBV30	.	TRBJ1-5	CAWSVGGLANYGNQPQHF	TGTGCCTGGAGTGTGGGGGGGTTGGCAAACTATGGCAATCAGCCCCAGCATTTT
.	TRBV28	.	TRBJ1-2	CASSLSIPQNGYTF	TGTGCCAGCAGTTTGTCTATCCCCCAAAATGGCTACACCTTC
.	TRBV6-5	TRBD2	TRBJ2-1	CASSSLGGTYNEQFF	TGTGCCAGCAGTTCCCTCGGGGGGACGTACAATGAGCAGTTCTTC
.	TRBV4-1	.	TRBJ2-7	CASSRRDTDYEQYF	TGCGCCAGCAGCCGCAGGGACACGGACTACGAGCAGTACTTC
.	TRBV19	.	TRBJ1-6	CASSGQLYNSPLHF	TGTGCCAGTAGTGGACAGCTCTATAATTCACCCCTCCACTTT
.	TRBV7-2	.	TRBJ1-3	CASTLSRASSAGNTIYF	TGTGCCAGCACCTTGTCCAGGGCCAGTTCAGCCGGAAACACCATATATTTT
.	TRBV6-2/TRBV6-3	TRBD2	TRBJ2-5	CASSWAGGQETQYF	TGTGCCAGCAGTTGGGCGGGGGGTCAAGAGACCCAGTACTTC
.	TRBV6-1	TRBD1	TRBJ1-4	CASSENRGGWKKLFF	TGTGCCAGCAGTGAGAACAGGGGCGGTTGGAAAAAACTGTTTTTT
.	TRBV18	TRBD1	TRBJ2-2	CASSPRTGGLNTGELFF	TGTGCCAGCTCACCGAGGACAGGGGGATTGAACACCGGGGAGCTGTTTTTT
.	TRBV10-1	.	TRBJ1-1	CASSPWLGSNTEAFF	TGCGCCAGCAGTCCCTGGCTGGGCTCGAACACTGAAGCTTTCTTT
few	TRBV30	TRBD1	TRBJ1-6	CAWSFLQGANSPLHF	TGTGCCTGGAGTTTCCTACAGGGGGCTAATTCACCCCTCCACTTT
.	TRBV18	TRBD2	TRBJ2-7	CASSPTRLAGQQYF	TGTGCCAGCTCACCCACGAGACTAGCGGGGCAGCAGTACTTC
.	TRBV19	.	TRBJ2-3	CASTKYDTQYF	TGTGCCAGTACTAAATATGATACGCAGTATTTT
once	TRBV2	TRBD1	TRBJ2-2	CASRGQTGAGELFF	TGTGCCAGCAGGGGCCAGACAGGGGCCGGGGAGCTGTTTTTT
.	TRBV9	.	TRBJ1-2	CASSVGAGVIGYTF	TGTGCCAGCAGCGTAGGTGCAGGGGTAATTGGCTACACCTTC
many	TRBV5-4	TRBD2	TRBJ2-5	CASSLGTSLPETQYF	TGTGCCAGCAGCTTGGGGACTAGCCTCCCAGAGACCCAGTACTTC
.	TRBV19	TRBD1	TRBJ1-5	CASRVGQGFYQPQHF	TGTGCCAGTAGAGTGGGACAGGGATTTTATCAGCCCCAGCATTTT
.	TRBV28	.	TRBJ2-7	CASSPNRAYEQYF	TGTGCCAGCAGCCCAAACAGGGCCTACGAGCAGTACTTC
.	TRBV6-5	TRBD1	TRBJ1-3	CASRPDRAGNTIYF	TGTGCCAGCAGACCCGACAGGGCTGGAAACACCATATATTTT
few	TRBV10-2	.	TRBJ2-3	CASSERGEADTQYF	TGCGCCAGCAGTGAAAGAGGGGAGGCAGATACGCAGTATTTT
.	TRBV9	TRBD2	TRBJ2-2	CASSVGSLGGGAVGELFF	TGTGCCAGCAGCGTAGGATCCCTTGGCGGGGGGGCCGTCGGGGAGCTGTTTTTT
.	TRBV9	.	TRBJ1-6	CASSGRVSPLHF	TGTGCCAGCAGCGGCAGGGTATCACCCCTCCACTTT
.	TRBV14	.	TRBJ1-2	CASSQVAGTNYGYTF	TGTGCCAGCAGCCAGGTGGCAGGGACTAACTATGGCTACACCTTC
.	TRBV7-2	.	TRBJ2-2	CASTLQRGTGELFF	TGTGCCAGCACCCTTCAGCGCGGCACCGGGGAGCTGTTTTTT
.	TRBV28	.	TRBJ1-2	CASRSGSRYGYTF	TGTGCCAGCAGGTCCGGGAGCCGCTATGGCTACACCTTC
.	TRBV10-3	TRBD1	TRBJ2-3	CAINTGQGRTDTQYF	TGTGCCATCAACACAGGACAGGGACGCACAGATACGCAGTATTTT
.	TRBV6-2/TRBV6-3	TRBD1	TRBJ2-7	CASSSERTGIYEQYF	TGTGCCAGCAGTTCTGAGAGGACAGGGATCTACGAGCAGTACTTC
.	TRBV9	.	TRBJ2-3	CASSVVSTDTQYF	TGTGCCAGCAGCGTAGTAAGCACAGATACGCAGTATTTT
.	TRBV7-3	.	TRBJ1-6	CASSSQQTSYNSPLHF	TGTGCCAGCAGCTCACAACAGACCTCCTATAATTCACCCCTCCACTTT
once	TRBV6-4	.	TRBJ1-5	CASSGSDGGRNQPQHF	TGTGCCAGCAGTGGCTCCGACGGGGGAAGGAATCAGCCCCAGCATTTT
.	TRBV3-1/TRBV3-2	.	TRBJ2-7	CASSRPMSGEQYF	TGTGCCAGCAGCCGACCGATGAGCGGCGAGCAGTACTTC
.	TRBV28	TRBD1	TRBJ2-6	CASSFGFGTAISGANVLTF	TGTGCCAGCAGTTTCGGGTTCGGGACAGCCATCTCTGGGGCCAACGTCCTGACTTTC
.	TRBV6-2/TRBV6-3	TRBD1	TRBJ1-2	CASSPRDSAFLGYTF	TGTGCCAGCAGCCCCCGGGACAGCGCCTTTCTTGGCTACACCTTC
.	TRBV27	.	TRBJ2-5	CASSDAPGTYQETQYF	TGTGCCAGCAGTGACGCCCCCGGGACTTACCAAGAGACCCAGTACTTC
once	TRBV7-9	.	TRBJ2-1	CASSPPGVYNEQFF	TGTGCCAGCAGCCCCCCCGGTGTATACAATGAGCAGTTCTTC
.	TRBV18	.	TRBJ2-2	CASVTSVGATGELFF	TGTGCCAGCGTGACTAGTGTCGGTGCCACCGGGGAGCTGTTTTTT
.	TRBV27	TRBD1	TRBJ2-7	CASSRRTGLSSYEQYF	TGTGCCAGCAGTCGTCGGACAGGGTTGAGCTCCTACGAGCAGTACTTC
.	TRBV7-2	TRBD1	TRBJ2-1	CASSLTGASYNEQFF	TGTGCCAGCAGCTTGACAGGGGCCTCCTACAATGAGCAGTTCTTC
.	TRBV10-3	.	TRBJ1-1	CAISESIDQGGLEAFF	TGTGCCATCAGTGAGTCGATAGATCAAGGAGGACTTGAAGCTTTCTTT
.	TRBV5-1	TRBD1	TRBJ1-1	CASSSQGGGGTEAFF	TGCGCCAGCAGCTCCCAAGGGGGCGGTGGCACTGAAGCTTTCTTT
few	TRBV5-1	.	TRBJ1-1	CASSLKQDTEAFF	TGCGCCAGCAGCTTGAAACAGGACACTGAAGCTTTCTTT
few	TRBV3-1/TRBV3-2	TRBD1	TRBJ1-4	CASSQLGTVAEKLFF	TGTGCCAGCAGCCAGCTAGGGACAGTCGCTGAAAAACTGTTTTTT
.	TRBV30	.	TRBJ1-5	CAWSVRGPLNQPQHF	TGTGCCTGGAGTGTACGAGGGCCCCTTAATCAGCCCCAGCATTTT
.	TRBV7-8	TRBD1	TRBJ1-3	CASSLIGTGMWTGNTIYF	TGTGCCAGCAGCTTAATTGGGACAGGGATGTGGACTGGAAACACCATATATTTT
.	TRBV7-2	TRBD2	TRBJ2-1	CASSWKASGGALNEQFF	TGTGCCAGCAGTTGGAAGGCTAGCGGGGGGGCCCTCAATGAGCAGTTCTTC
.	TRBV19	TRBD1	TRBJ1-2	CASGIQGARRDGYTF	TGTGCCAGTGGGATACAGGGGGCGCGCCGGGATGGCTACACCTTC
.	TRBV5-1	.	TRBJ2-7	CASSLALGGSSYEQYF	TGCGCCAGCAGCTTGGCCCTCGGGGGAAGCTCCTACGAGCAGTACTTC
.	TRBV3-1/TRBV3-2	.	TRBJ2-3	CASSQAATAYTQYF	TGTGCCAGCAGCCAAGCCGCGACAGCCTATACGCAGTATTTT